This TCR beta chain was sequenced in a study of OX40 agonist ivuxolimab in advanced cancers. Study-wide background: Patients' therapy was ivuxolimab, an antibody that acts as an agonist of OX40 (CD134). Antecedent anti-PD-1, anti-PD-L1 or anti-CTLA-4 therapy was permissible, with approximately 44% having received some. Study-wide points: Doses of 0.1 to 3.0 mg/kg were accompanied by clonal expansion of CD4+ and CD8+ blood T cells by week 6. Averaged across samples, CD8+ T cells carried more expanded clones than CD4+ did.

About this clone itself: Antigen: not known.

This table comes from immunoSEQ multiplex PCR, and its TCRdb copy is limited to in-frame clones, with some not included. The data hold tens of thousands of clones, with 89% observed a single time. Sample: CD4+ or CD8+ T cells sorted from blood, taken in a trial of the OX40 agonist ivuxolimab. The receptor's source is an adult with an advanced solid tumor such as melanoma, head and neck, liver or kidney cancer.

The CDR3 reads CASSRQVRETQYF. As DNA, the CDR3 is TGTGCCAGCAGCCGACAGGTTCGGGAGACCCAGTACTTC. The chain joins TRBV14 to TRBJ2-5; D might be TRBD1 (6 bases). In germline, CDR1 is SGHDN, CDR2 FVKESK. The CDR3 extends over 13 amino acids. Deletions cut 4 bases from V and 5 bases from J, with 11 bases between.